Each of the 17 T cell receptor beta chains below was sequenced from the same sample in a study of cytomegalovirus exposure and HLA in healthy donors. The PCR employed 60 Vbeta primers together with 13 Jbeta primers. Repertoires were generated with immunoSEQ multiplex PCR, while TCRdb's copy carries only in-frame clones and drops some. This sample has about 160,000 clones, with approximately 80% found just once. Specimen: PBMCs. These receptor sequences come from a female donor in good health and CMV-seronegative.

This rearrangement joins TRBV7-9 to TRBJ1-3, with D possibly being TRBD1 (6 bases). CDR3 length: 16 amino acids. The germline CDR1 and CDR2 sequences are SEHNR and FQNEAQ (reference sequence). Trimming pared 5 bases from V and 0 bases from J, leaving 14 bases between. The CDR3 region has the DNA TGTGCCAGCAGCCCCGGATGGACAGACTCTGGAAACACCATATATTTT. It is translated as CASSPGWTDSGNTIYF.

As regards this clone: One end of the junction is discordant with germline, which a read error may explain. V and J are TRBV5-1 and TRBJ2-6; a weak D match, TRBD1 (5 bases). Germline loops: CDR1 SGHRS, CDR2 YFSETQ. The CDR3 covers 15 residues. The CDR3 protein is CASSFLASGANGLTF. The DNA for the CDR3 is TGCGCCAGCAGCTTCCTGGCCTCTGGGGCCAACGGCCTGACTTTC.

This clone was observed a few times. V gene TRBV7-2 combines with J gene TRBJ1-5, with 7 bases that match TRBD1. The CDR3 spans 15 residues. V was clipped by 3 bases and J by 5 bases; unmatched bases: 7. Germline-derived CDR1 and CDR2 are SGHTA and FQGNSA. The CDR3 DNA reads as TGTGCCAGCAGCTTTTCTTTAACAGGGGATCAGCCCCAGCATTTT. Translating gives CASSFSLTGDQPQHF.

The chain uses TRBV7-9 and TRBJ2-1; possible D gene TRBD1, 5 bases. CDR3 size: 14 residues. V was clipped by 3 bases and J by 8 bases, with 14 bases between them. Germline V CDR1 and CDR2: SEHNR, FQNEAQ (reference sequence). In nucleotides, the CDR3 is TGTGCCAGCAGCTTTCTACAGGTGGTGGATGAGCAGTTCTTC. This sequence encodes CASSFLQVVDEQFF.

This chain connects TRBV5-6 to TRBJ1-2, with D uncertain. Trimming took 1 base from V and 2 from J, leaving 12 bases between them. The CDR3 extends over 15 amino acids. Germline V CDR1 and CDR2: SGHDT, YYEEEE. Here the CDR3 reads CASSLSPGFNYGYTF. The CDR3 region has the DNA TGTGCCAGCAGCTTGTCTCCGGGATTCAACTATGGCTACACCTTC.

The CDR3 nucleotides read TGTGCCAGCTCACCGACAGGGGATAATTCACCCCTCCACTTT. Its protein product is CASSPTGDNSPLHF. This chain joins TRBV18 and TRBJ1-6; 8 nucleotides agree with TRBD1. This CDR3 has 14 amino acids. Germline-derived CDR1 and CDR2 are KGHSH and LQKENI. V lost 3 bases and J lost 5; bases outside the gene matches: 0.

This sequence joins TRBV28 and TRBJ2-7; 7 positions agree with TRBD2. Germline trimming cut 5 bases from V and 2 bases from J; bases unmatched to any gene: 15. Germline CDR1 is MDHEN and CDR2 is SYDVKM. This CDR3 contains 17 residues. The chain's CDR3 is CASSPGGRLAQTYEQYF. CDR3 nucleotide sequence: TGTGCCAGCAGTCCTGGGGGTCGACTAGCTCAGACCTACGAGCAGTACTTC.

The CDR3 nucleotides are TGTGCCAGCAGCAAACTAGCGGGAGATACCACCGGGGAGCTGTTTTTT. It specifies CASSKLAGDTTGELFF. The V gene is TRBV7-2, the J gene TRBJ2-2; 11 positions agree with TRBD2. There are 16 residues in the CDR3. V lost 5 bases to trimming and J lost 4 bases; unmatched junction nucleotides: 6. Looked up from germline, CDR1 is SGHTA and CDR2 is FQGNSA.

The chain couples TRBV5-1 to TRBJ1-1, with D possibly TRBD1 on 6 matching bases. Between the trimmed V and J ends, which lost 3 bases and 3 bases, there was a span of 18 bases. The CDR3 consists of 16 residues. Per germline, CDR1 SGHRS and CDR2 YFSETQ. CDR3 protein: CASSWDTGKGHTEAFF. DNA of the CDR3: TGCGCCAGCAGCTGGGACACGGGGAAGGGCCACACTGAAGCTTTCTTT. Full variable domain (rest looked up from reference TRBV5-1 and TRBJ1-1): KAGVTQTPRYLIKTRGQQVTLSCSPISGHRSVSWYQQTPGQGLQFLFEYFSETQRNKGNFPGRFSGRQFSNSRSEMNVSTLELGDSALYLCASSWDTGKGHTEAFFGQGTRLTVV.

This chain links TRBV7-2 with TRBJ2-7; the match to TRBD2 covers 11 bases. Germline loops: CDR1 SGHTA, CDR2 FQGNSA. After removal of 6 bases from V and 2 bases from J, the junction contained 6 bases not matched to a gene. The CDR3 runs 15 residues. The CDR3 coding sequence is TGTGCCAGCAGAATAACTAGCGGGGGAACCTACGAGCAGTACTTC. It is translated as CASRITSGGTYEQYF.

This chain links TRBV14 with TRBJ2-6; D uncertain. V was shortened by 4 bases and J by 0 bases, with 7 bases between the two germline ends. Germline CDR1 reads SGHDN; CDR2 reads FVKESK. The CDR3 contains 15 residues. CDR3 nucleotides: TGTGCCAGCAGCCTACAGAGCTCTGGGGCCAACGTCCTGACTTTC. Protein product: CASSLQSSGANVLTF.

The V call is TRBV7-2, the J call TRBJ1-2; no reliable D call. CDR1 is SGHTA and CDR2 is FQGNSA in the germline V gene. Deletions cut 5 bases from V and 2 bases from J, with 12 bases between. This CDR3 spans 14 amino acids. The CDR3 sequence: CASSPTPNNYGYTF. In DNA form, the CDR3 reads TGTGCCAGCAGCCCCACTCCAAACAACTATGGCTACACCTTC. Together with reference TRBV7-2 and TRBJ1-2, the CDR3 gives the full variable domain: GAGVSQSPSNKVTEKGKDVELRCDPISGHTALYWYRQSLGQGLEFLIYFQGNSAPDKSGLPSDRFSAERTGGSVSTLTIQRTQQEDSAVYLCASSPTPNNYGYTFGSGTRLTVV.

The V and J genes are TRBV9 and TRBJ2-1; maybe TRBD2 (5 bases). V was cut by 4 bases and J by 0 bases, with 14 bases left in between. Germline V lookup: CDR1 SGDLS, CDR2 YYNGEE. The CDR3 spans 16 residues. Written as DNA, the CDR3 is TGTGCCAGCAGCCAGCGGTCAAGCCTCTCCTACAATGAGCAGTTCTTC. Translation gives CASSQRSSLSYNEQFF.

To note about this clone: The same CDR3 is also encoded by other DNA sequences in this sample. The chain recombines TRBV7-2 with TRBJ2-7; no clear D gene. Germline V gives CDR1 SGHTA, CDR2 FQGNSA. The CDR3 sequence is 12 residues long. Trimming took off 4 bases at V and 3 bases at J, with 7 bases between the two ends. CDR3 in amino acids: CASSSPGYEQYF. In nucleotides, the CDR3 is TGTGCCAGCAGCTCCCCCGGCTACGAGCAGTACTTC.

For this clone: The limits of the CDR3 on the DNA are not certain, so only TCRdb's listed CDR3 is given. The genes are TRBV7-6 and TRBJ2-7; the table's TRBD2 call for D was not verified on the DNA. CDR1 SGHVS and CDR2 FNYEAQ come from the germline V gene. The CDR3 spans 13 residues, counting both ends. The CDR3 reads CASSWVAGGIMYF.

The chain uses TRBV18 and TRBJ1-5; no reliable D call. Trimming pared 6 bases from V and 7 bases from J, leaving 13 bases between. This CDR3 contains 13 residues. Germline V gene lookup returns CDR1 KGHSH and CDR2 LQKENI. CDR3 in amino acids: CASSFDAGQPQHF. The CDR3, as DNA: TGTGCCAGCTCCTTTGATGCGGGGCAGCCCCAGCATTTT.

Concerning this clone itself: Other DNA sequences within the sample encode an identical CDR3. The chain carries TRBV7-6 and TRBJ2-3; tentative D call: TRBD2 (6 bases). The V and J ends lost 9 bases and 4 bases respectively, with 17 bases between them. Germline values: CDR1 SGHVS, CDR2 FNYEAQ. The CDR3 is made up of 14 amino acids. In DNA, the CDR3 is TGTGCCAGTAGCGCCGGATGGGAGGCAGATACGCAGTATTTT. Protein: CASSAGWEADTQYF.